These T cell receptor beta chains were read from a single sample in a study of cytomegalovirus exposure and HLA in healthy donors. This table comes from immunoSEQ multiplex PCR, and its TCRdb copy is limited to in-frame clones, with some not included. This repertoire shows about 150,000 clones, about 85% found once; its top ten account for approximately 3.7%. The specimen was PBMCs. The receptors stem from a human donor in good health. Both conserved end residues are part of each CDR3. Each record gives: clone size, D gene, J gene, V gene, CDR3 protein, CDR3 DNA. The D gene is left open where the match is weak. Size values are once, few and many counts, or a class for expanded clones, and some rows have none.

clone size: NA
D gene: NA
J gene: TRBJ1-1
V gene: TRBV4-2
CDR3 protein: CASSPRGGTEAFF
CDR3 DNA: TGTGCCAGCAGCCCCCGGGGAGGCACTGAAGCTTTCTTT

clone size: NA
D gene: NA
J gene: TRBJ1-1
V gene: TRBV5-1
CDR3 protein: CASSLVAVNTEAFF
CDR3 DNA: TGCGCCAGCAGCCTGGTGGCTGTGAACACTGAAGCTTTCTTT

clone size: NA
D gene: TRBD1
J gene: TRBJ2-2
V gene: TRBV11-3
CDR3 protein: CASSERTGSVTGELFF
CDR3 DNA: TGTGCCAGCAGCGAGCGGACAGGGAGTGTTACCGGGGAGCTGTTTTTT

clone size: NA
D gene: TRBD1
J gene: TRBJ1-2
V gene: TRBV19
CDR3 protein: CASSNTGVNYGYTF
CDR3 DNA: TGTGCCAGTAGTAACACAGGGGTAAACTATGGCTACACCTTC

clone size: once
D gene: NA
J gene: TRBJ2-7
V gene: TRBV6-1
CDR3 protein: CASSELGELYEQYF
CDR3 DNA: TGTGCCAGCAGTGAATTAGGGGAACTCTACGAGCAGTACTTC

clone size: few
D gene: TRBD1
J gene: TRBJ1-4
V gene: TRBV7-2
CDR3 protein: CASSSPRTGVNEKLFF
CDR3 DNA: TGTGCCAGCAGCTCGCCGCGGACAGGGGTTAATGAAAAACTGTTTTTT

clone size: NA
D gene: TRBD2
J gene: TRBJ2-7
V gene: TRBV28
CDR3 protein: CASSFNSLAGVLLGSYEQYF
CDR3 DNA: TGTGCCAGCAGTTTTAACTCACTAGCGGGAGTTTTACTGGGCTCCTACGAGCAGTACTTC

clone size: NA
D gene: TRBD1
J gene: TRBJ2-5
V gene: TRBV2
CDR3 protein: CASSGRTGQETQYF
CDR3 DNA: TGTGCCAGCAGTGGAAGGACAGGCCAAGAGACCCAGTACTTC

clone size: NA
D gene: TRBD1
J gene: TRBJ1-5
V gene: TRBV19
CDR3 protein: CASSMGGTGHASNQPQHF
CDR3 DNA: TGTGCCAGTAGTATGGGTGGGACAGGGCATGCAAGCAATCAGCCCCAGCATTTT

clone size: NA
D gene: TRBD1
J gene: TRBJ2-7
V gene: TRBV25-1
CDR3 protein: CASSDLDRSEEQYF
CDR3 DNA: TGTGCCAGCAGTGATTTGGACAGGTCTGAGGAGCAGTACTTC

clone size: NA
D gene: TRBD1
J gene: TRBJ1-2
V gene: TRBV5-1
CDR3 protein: CASSLEGQGIGGGYPF
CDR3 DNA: TGCGCCAGCAGCTTGGAGGGACAGGGAATAGGGGGTGGCTACCCCTTC

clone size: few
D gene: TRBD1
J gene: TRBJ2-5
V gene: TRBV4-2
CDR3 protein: CASSQVEVRDRVLETQYF
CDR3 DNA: TGTGCCAGCAGCCAAGTTGAGGTACGGGACAGGGTTTTAGAGACCCAGTACTTC

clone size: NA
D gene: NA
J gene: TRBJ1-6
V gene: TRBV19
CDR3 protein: CASLAGDNSYNSPLHF
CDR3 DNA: TGTGCCAGTCTAGCAGGGGACAACTCCTATAATTCACCCCTCCACTTT

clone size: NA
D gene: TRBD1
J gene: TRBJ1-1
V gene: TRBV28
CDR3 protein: CASTQGQGDLGMGAFF
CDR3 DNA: TGTGCCAGCACCCAGGGACAGGGGGATTTGGGTATGGGAGCTTTCTTT

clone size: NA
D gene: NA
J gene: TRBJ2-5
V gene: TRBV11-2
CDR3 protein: CASSFPPKETQYF
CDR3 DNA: TGTGCCAGCAGCTTCCCCCCCAAAGAGACCCAGTACTTC

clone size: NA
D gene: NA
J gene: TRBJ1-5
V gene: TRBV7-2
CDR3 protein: CASSRVSNQPQHF
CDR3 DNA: TGTGCCAGCAGCCGAGTTAGCAATCAGCCCCAGCATTTT

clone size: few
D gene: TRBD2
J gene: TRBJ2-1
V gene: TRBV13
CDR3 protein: CASSLYGLAGDEQFF
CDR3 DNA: TGTGCCAGCAGCTTATATGGACTAGCCGGCGATGAGCAGTTCTTC

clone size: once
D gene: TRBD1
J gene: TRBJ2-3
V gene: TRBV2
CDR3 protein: CASRIDRGRTDTQYF
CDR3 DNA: TGTGCCAGCAGGATTGACAGGGGACGCACAGATACGCAGTATTTT

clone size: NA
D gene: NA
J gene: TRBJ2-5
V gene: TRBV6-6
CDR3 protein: CASRGSGETQYF
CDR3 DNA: TGTGCCAGCAGAGGAAGCGGGGAGACCCAGTACTTC

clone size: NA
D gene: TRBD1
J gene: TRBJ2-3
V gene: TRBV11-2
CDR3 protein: CASSLGQGSTDTQYF
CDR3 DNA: TGTGCCAGCAGCTTAGGACAGGGTAGTACAGATACGCAGTATTTT

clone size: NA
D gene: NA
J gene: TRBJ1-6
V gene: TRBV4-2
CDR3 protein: CASSQAASGSPLHF
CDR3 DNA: TGTGCCAGCAGCCAAGCCGCGTCGGGTTCACCCCTCCACTTT

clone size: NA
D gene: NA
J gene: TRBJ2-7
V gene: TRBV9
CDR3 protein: CASSRTSYEQYF
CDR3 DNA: TGTGCCAGCAGCCGGACTTCCTACGAGCAGTACTTC

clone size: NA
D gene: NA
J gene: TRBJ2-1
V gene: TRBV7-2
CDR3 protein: CASSLERASSYNEQFF
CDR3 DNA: TGTGCCAGCAGCTTAGAGCGGGCGAGCTCCTACAATGAGCAGTTCTTC

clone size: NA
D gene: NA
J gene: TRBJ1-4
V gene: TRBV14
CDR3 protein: CASSQAGGNEKLFF
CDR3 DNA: TGTGCCAGCAGCCAAGCAGGAGGTAACGAAAAACTGTTTTTT

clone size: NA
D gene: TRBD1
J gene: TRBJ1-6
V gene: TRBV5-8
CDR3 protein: CASSLTGVFRSPLHF
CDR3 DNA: TGTGCCAGCAGCTTGACAGGGGTATTCCGCTCACCCCTCCACTTT

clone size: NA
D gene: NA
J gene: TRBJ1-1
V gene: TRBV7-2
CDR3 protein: CASSLGGQFEAFF
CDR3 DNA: TGTGCCAGCAGCTTAGGCGGACAGTTTGAAGCTTTCTTT

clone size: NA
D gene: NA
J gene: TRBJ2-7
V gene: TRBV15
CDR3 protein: CATSRGLQTYEQYF
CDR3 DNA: TGTGCCACCAGCAGAGGGCTACAGACCTACGAGCAGTACTTC

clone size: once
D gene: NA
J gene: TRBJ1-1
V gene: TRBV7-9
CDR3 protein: CASSESRGTEAFF
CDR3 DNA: TGTGCCAGCAGCGAATCTAGGGGCACTGAAGCTTTCTTT

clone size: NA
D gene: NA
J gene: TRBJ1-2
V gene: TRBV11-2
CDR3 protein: CASSPPGVLYGYTF
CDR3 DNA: TGTGCCAGCAGCCCTCCGGGGGTCCTCTATGGCTACACCTTC

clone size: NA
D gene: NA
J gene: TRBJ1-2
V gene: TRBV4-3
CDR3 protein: CASSQDQGSRGGYTF
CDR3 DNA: TGCGCCAGCAGCCAAGATCAAGGTTCCCGGGGGGGCTACACCTTC

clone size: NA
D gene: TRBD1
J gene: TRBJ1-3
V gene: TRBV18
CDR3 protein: CASSPAGTENTIYF
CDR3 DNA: TGTGCCAGCTCACCGGCTGGGACAGAAAACACCATATATTTT

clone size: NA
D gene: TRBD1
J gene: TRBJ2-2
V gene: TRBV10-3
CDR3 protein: CAQGANTGELFF
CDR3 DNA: TGTGCCCAGGGGGCGAACACCGGGGAGCTGTTTTTT

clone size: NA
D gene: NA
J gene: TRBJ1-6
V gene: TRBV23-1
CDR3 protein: CASSSHRDKVESPLHF
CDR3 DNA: TGCGCCAGCAGTTCCCATAGGGACAAGGTAGAATCACCCCTCCACTTT

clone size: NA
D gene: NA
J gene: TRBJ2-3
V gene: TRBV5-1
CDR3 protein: CASSPEALADTQYF
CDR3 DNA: TGCGCCAGCAGCCCCGAGGCTCTAGCAGATACGCAGTATTTT

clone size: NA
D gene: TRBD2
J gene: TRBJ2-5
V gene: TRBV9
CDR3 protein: CASSALTSGGRETQYF
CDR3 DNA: TGTGCCAGCAGCGCACTGACTAGCGGGGGGAGGGAGACCCAGTACTTC

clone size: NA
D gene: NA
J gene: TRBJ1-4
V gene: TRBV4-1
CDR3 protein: CASSPRGEKLFF
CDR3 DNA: TGCGCCAGCAGCCCGAGGGGGGAAAAACTGTTTTTT

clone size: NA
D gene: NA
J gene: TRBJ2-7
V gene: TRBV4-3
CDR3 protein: CASSQDIRGYEQYF
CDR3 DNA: TGCGCCAGCAGCCAAGATATACGGGGGTACGAGCAGTACTTC

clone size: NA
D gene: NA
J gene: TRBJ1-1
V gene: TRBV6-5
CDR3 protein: CASSQQGRTEAFF
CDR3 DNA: TGTGCCAGCAGCCAACAGGGAAGGACTGAAGCTTTCTTT

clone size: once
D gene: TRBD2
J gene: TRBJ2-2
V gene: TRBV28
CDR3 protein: CASRSLISGTSPGELFF
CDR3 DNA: TGTGCCAGCAGGTCACTTATCTCCGGGACTAGCCCCGGGGAGCTGTTTTTT

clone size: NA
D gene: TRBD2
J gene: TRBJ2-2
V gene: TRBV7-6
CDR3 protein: CASSLSVASGTGELFF
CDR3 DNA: TGTGCCAGCAGCTTATCGGTGGCTAGCGGCACCGGGGAGCTGTTTTTT

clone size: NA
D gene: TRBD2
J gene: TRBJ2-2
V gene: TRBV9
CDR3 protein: CASTREGLARSGELFF
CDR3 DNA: TGTGCCAGCACGAGAGAGGGACTAGCGCGATCCGGGGAGCTGTTTTTT

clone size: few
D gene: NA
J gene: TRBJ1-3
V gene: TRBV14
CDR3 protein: CASSQVKSSGNTIYF
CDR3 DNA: TGTGCCAGCAGCCAAGTCAAGAGCTCTGGAAACACCATATATTTT

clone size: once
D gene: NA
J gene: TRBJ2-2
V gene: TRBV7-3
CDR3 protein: CASSLTSSSGELFF
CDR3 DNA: TGTGCCAGCAGCCTAACATCGAGTTCCGGGGAGCTGTTTTTT

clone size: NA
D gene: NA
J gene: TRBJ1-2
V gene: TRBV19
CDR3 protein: CASSIQPGEGSGYTF
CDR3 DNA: TGTGCCAGTAGTATTCAGCCAGGGGAGGGCAGCGGCTACACCTTC

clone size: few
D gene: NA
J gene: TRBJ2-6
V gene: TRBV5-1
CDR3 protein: CASSLVGGSGANVLTF
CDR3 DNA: TGCGCCAGCAGCTTGGTGGGGGGCTCTGGGGCCAACGTCCTGACTTTC

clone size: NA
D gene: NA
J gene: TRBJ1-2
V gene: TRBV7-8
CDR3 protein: CASSSEVYGYTF
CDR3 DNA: TGTGCCAGCAGCTCAGAAGTCTATGGCTACACCTTC

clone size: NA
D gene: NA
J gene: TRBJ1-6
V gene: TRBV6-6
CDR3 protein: CASSYSESPNSPLHF
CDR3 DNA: TGTGCCAGCAGTTACTCAGAGTCCCCGAATTCACCCCTCCACTTT

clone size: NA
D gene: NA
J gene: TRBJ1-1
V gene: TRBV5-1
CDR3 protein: CASSLAGVGRGGTEAFF
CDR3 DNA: TGCGCCAGCAGCTTGGCCGGGGTCGGGCGCGGGGGCACTGAAGCTTTCTTT

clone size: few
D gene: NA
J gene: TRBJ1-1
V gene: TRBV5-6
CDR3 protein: CASSLGRTANLKAFF
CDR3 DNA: TGTGCCAGCAGCTTGGGGCGGACAGCCAATTTAAAAGCTTTCTTT

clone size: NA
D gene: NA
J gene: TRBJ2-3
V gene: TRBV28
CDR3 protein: CASSLLSYTDTQYF
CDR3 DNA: TGTGCCAGCAGTTTATTATCGTACACAGATACGCAGTATTTT

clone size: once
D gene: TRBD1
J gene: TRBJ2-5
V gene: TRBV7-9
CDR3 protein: CASRQGQETQYF
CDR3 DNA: TGTGCCAGTCGACAGGGACAAGAGACCCAGTACTTC